The 18 T cell receptor beta chains reported below all come from one sample, sequenced in a study of T-cell reconstitution after alpha-beta-depleted transplantation in children. As it was prepared, the TCRbeta library received unique molecular identifiers. TCRdb re-called the PCR reads through MiXCR, storing one row per CDR3 protein. The sample comprises over 450,000 distinct CDR3 sequences, about 10% of which are singletons, and around 2% rests with the top ten. The sequences come from PBMCs, collected before TCRalphabeta/CD19-depleted stem cell transplant. All receptors come from a child aged 2-15 years with inherited bone marrow failure, due to receive a stem cell transplant.

This clonotype turned up a few times. The chain is built from TRBV5-1 and TRBJ2-5; 7 nucleotides agree with TRBD1. V gave up 0 bases and J gave up 5 bases; unmatched junction bases: 10. The germline gives CDR1 SGHRS, CDR2 YFSETQ. CDR3 length: 16 residues. In nucleotides, the CDR3 is TGCGCCAGCAGCTTGGGGCCGACAGGCAGGGGGGAGACCCAGTACTTC. Its protein product is CASSLGPTGRGETQYF. Together with reference TRBV5-1 and TRBJ2-5, the CDR3 gives the full variable domain: KAGVTQTPRYLIKTRGQQVTLSCSPISGHRSVSWYQQTPGQGLQFLFEYFSETQRNKGNFPGRFSGRQFSNSRSEMNVSTLELGDSALYLCASSLGPTGRGETQYFGPGTRLLVL.

This clonotype was counted ten times or more. This chain links TRBV12-5 with TRBJ2-1; TRBD1 might be the D (5 bases). This CDR3 has 13 amino acids. Per the germline V gene, CDR1 is LGHNT and CDR2 is FRNRAP. Trimming left V 3 bases short and J 8 bases short, with 11 bases between. The CDR3 region is CASGFGKGDEQFF. CDR3 nucleotides: TGTGCTAGTGGTTTTGGTAAAGGGGATGAGCAGTTCTTC.

This clonotype was observed at least ten times. The rearrangement joins TRBV11-2 to TRBJ2-1; D may correspond to TRBD1 or TRBD2 (6 bases each). Germline V CDR1 and CDR2: SGHAT, FQNNGV. This CDR3 has 13 amino acids. Between the trimmed V and J ends, which lost 5 bases and 7 bases, there was a span of 12 bases. The CDR3: CASSGGQGNEQFF. CDR3 DNA: TGTGCCAGCAGCGGGGGGCAGGGTAATGAGCAGTTCTTC. Full variable domain (rest looked up from reference TRBV11-2 and TRBJ2-1): EAGVAQSPRYKIIEKRQSVAFWCNPISGHATLYWYQQILGQGPKLLIQFQNNGVVDDSQLPKDRFSAERLKGVDSTLKIQPAKLEDSAVYLCASSGGQGNEQFFGPGTRLTVL.

This chain links TRBV6-6 with TRBJ2-1; the D gene is possibly TRBD2 (6 bases). CDR1 MNHNY and CDR2 SVGAGI come from the germline V gene (reference sequence). V was trimmed by 2 bases and J by 4 bases, leaving 15 bases between them. The CDR3 contains 16 residues. CDR3 loop: CASSYVGLGGYNEQFF. The CDR3 DNA reads TGTGCCAGCAGTTACGTGGGACTCGGCGGATACAATGAGCAGTTCTTC.

Notes on this clonotype: Possible read error: a much larger clone is one base away. This chain links TRBV7-9 with TRBJ2-5, with D tentatively TRBD2 (5 bases). Trimming stripped 5 bases from V and 5 bases from J, with 18 bases between. This CDR3 contains 15 residues. In germline, CDR1 is SEHNR, CDR2 FQNEAQ (reference sequence). The CDR3 is CASSAPTRVIETQYF. The CDR3 nucleotides read TGTGCCAGCAGCGCCCCAACGAGGGTTATTGAGACCCAGTACTTC.

This clonotype showed up many times. This chain uses TRBV2 with TRBJ2-7, with 7 bases that match TRBD2. Per the germline V gene, CDR1 is SNHLY and CDR2 is FYNNEI. V dropped 3 bases and J dropped 5; count of bases not matched to a gene: 7. The CDR3 runs 14 residues. The CDR3 DNA sequence: TGTGCCAGCAGTGATCAGGGCGGGAGCGACGAGCAGTACTTC. This encodes CASSDQGGSDEQYF.

Details on this clonotype: This may be a read error, as it is one base from a much larger clone. The conserved final phenylalanine or tryptophan is absent from the CDR3, which likely points to a read error. The chain employs TRBV29-1 and TRBJ2-1, with 7 bases fitting TRBD2. The germline CDR1 and CDR2 sequences are SQVTM and ANQGSEA. CDR3 length: 15 residues. V was pared by 1 base and J by 3 bases, with 6 bases of the junction left unmatched. CDR3 in amino acids: CSVEGTSDIYNEQFS. The CDR3 coding sequence is TGCAGCGTTGAAGGTACTAGCGATATCTACAATGAGCAGTTCTCC.

Regarding this clonotype: A much larger clone sits a single nucleotide away, making a read error possible. V usage is TRBV29-1 and J usage is TRBJ2-5; a weak D match, TRBD2 (6 bases). Between the trimmed V and J ends, which lost 7 bases and 3 bases, there was a span of 12 bases. Per germline, CDR1 SQVTM and CDR2 ANQGSEA. CDR3 length: 12 residues. The CDR3 nucleotides are TGCAGCGCCCCAATAGCGGAAGAGACCCAGTACTTC. Its translation is CSAPIAEETQYF.

V usage is TRBV7-9 and J usage is TRBJ1-2; D remains ambiguous. Trimming shortened V by 4 bases and J by 5 bases, and 11 bases separated the two germline ends. Per germline, CDR1 SEHNR and CDR2 FQNEAQ (reference sequence). The CDR3 covers 13 residues. The CDR3 nucleotides read TGTGCCAGCAGCTCGGAGGCCCAGTATGGCTACACCTTC. The encoded protein is CASSSEAQYGYTF.

This clonotype was picked up many times. This chain links TRBV20-1 with TRBJ2-4, with 7 bases lining up with TRBD2. The CDR3 is 16 amino acids. Germline-derived CDR1 and CDR2 are DFQATT and SNEGSKA (reference sequence). With V trimmed by 0 bases and J by 2 bases, 7 bases remained unmatched. The CDR3 region is CSARDLSGATKNIQYF. The DNA for the CDR3 is TGCAGTGCTAGAGATCTAAGCGGGGCGACCAAAAACATTCAGTACTTC.

This clonotype appeared many times. V is TRBV12-3 or TRBV12-4 and J is TRBJ2-7, with TRBD1 identical over 8 bases. The V and J ends lost 5 bases and 6 bases, in that order; junction bases with no gene match: 6. There are 13 residues in the CDR3. CDR3 DNA: TGTGCCAGCAGTCTGGACAGGGCGGTCGAGCAGTACTTC. Protein: CASSLDRAVEQYF.

This clonotype showed up many times. This rearrangement joins TRBV20-1 to TRBJ2-1; no clear D gene. Germline V gene data show CDR1 as DFQATT and CDR2 as SNEGSKA (reference sequence). The germline V and J ends were trimmed by 0 bases and 0 bases, with 15 bases remaining between them. This CDR3 region has 17 residues. As DNA, the CDR3 is TGCAGTGCTAGAGATTACGGTCGCTCCCCCTCCTACAATGAGCAGTTCTTC. Protein sequence: CSARDYGRSPSYNEQFF.

This clonotype has at least ten counts. The chain employs TRBV7-2 and TRBJ2-3; the D gene is possibly TRBD1 (6 bases). This CDR3 has 16 residues. Germline lookup yields CDR1 SGHTA and CDR2 FQGNSA. Trimming removed 5 bases at V and 0 bases at J, with 15 bases between. CDR3 sequence: CASSLRGRGSTDTQYF. DNA of the CDR3: TGTGCCAGCAGCCTTAGGGGCAGGGGAAGCACAGATACGCAGTATTTT.

This clonotype was observed many times. V gene TRBV12-3 or TRBV12-4 combines with J gene TRBJ2-1, with D unclear. The CDR3 has 11 amino acids. The V and J ends lost 2 bases and 12 bases respectively, with 8 bases between them. The CDR3 coding sequence is TGTGCCAGCAGTTTAAGCCTGTGGCAGTTCTTC. It specifies CASSLSLWQFF.

This clonotype has a count of ten or more. This rearrangement joins TRBV29-1 to TRBJ2-3; the match to TRBD2 covers 7 bases. From germline, CDR1 is SQVTM and CDR2 ANQGSEA. V lost 6 bases to trimming and J lost 4 bases; unmatched junction nucleotides: 4. The CDR3 length is 12 residues. CDR3 DNA sequence: TGCAGCGTCTCCAGCGGGGCAGATACGCAGTATTTT. This codes for CSVSSGADTQYF.

Many counts were recorded for this clonotype. This chain links TRBV9 with TRBJ1-5; D is uncertain. The CDR3 spans 15 residues. V shed 0 bases and J shed 4 bases, with 11 bases lying between them. Per germline, CDR1 SGDLS and CDR2 YYNGEE. CDR3 residues: CASSVAPQTNQPQHF. The CDR3 DNA is TGTGCCAGCAGCGTAGCTCCCCAGACGAATCAGCCCCAGCATTTT.

This clonotype occurred many times. The V call is TRBV28, the J call TRBJ2-7; D is perhaps TRBD1 or TRBD2 (5 bases each). In germline, CDR1 is MDHEN, CDR2 SYDVKM. This CDR3 is built from 15 residues. V lost 6 bases and J 3 bases, leaving 18 bases between the germline ends. CDR3 sequence (DNA): TGTGCCAGCAGGGTACCCCGGGACCGAGACTACGAGCAGTACTTC. This sequence encodes CASRVPRDRDYEQYF. Supplemented by reference TRBV28 and TRBJ2-7, the full variable domain reads DVKVTQSSRYLVKRTGEKVFLECVQDMDHENMFWYRQDPGLGLRLIYFSYDVKMKEKGDIPEGYSVSREKKERFSLILESASTNQTSMYLCASRVPRDRDYEQYFGPGTRLTVT.

On this clonotype itself: This may come from a read error, since a much larger clone is one base off. V gene TRBV29-1 combines with J gene TRBJ2-7; D is possibly TRBD1 or TRBD2 (5 bases each). Germline CDR1 is SQVTM and CDR2 is ANQGSEA. The CDR3 consists of 16 residues. Trimming took 7 bases from V and 2 from J, leaving 24 bases between them. The CDR3 coding sequence is TGCAGCGCTGGGGGTCGACACACGGGGACCACCTACGAGCAGTACTTC. This translates into CSAGGRHTGTTYEQYF.